This T cell receptor (beta chain) was identified in a study of T cell clonality in common variable immunodeficiency. The study, taken as a whole, reports: Fewer deletions and N-nucleotide insertions were reportedly seen in common variable immunodeficiency TCR beta sequences. TCRbeta clonality was increased in CVID versus healthy controls.

Patients and controls were mostly of Caucasian heritage. Heparinized whole blood, roughly 4.5 to 9 ml, came from each donor. V was pared by 6 bases and J by 4 bases, with 16 bases between. Germline CDR1 and CDR2: DFQATT and SNEGSKA (reference sequence). The CDR3 length is 14 residues. Measured with immunoSEQ multiplex PCR; TCRdb has only the in-frame clones, and not every one. The sample includes 50,000 to 55,000 clones, none of them occurring once. This clone showed up many times. The antigen is undetermined. Sequencing ends 3 residues short of the CDR3 end; the germline J gene provides the rest. The V call is TRBV20-1, the J call TRBJ2-1; D perhaps matches TRBD2 (6 bases). The sample consisted of peripheral blood mononuclear cells. This TCR was recovered from a person between 18 and 75 years old in good health. The covered CDR3 bases are TGCAGTGCCGAAGAGCTTCTAGCGTACAATGAG. Protein product: CSAEELLAYNE. The full CDR3 protein is CSAEELLAYNEQFF.